These T cell receptor beta chains were read from a single sample in a study of human T cells and chemical hapten exposure. MiXCR, applied by TCRdb to the RACE reads, yields one record per CDR3 protein. The repertoire holds about 340,000 distinct CDR3 sequences, with 6% to 8.5% as singletons. Specimen: whole blood, collected in connection with sensitization to the hapten diphenylcyclopropenone (DPC). The source of these receptors is a young woman with alopecia areata. Some clones in this sample may be carry-over from other donors' samples. Each CDR3 is given without its conserved first and last residue.

V gene: TRBV12-5; J gene: TRBJ2-7; CDR3 protein: ASAPGLTYEQY
V gene: TRBV29-1; J gene: TRBJ2-5; CDR3 protein: SVWGPTLGETQY
V gene: TRBV6-2/TRBV6-3; J gene: TRBJ1-1; CDR3 protein: ASSYSRLNTEAF
V gene: TRBV7-2; J gene: TRBJ1-6; CDR3 protein: ASNPEAPYNSPLH
V gene: TRBV6-1; J gene: TRBJ1-5; CDR3 protein: ASSEDLRTQH
V gene: TRBV5-4; J gene: TRBJ2-3; CDR3 protein: ASSVLNPSTDTQY
V gene: TRBV6-7; J gene: TRBJ1-5; CDR3 protein: ASSYSTGLRPQH
V gene: TRBV6-1; J gene: TRBJ1-2; CDR3 protein: ASSPTYGTGLGYT
V gene: TRBV20-1; J gene: TRBJ1-3; CDR3 protein: SARDQKGATGNTIY
V gene: TRBV3-1; J gene: TRBJ1-1; CDR3 protein: ASSHDKVGGNTEAF
V gene: TRBV20-1; J gene: TRBJ1-1; CDR3 protein: SAPTGWNTEAF
V gene: TRBV6-2/TRBV6-3; J gene: TRBJ1-2; CDR3 protein: ASSYPQEGYT
V gene: TRBV10-3; J gene: TRBJ2-3; CDR3 protein: AISEPDRGLADTQY
V gene: TRBV10-3; J gene: TRBJ2-5; CDR3 protein: AISESRQGNGETQY
V gene: TRBV6-6; J gene: TRBJ1-3; CDR3 protein: ASSYRGSGGNTIY
V gene: TRBV9; J gene: TRBJ2-7; CDR3 protein: ASSQGAIYEQY
V gene: TRBV6-6; J gene: TRBJ2-7; CDR3 protein: ASSYRAGWNEQY
V gene: TRBV7-6; J gene: TRBJ2-1; CDR3 protein: ASRVLAGGLGEQF
V gene: TRBV6-1; J gene: TRBJ1-1; CDR3 protein: ATQPRAEAF
V gene: TRBV7-2; J gene: TRBJ2-3; CDR3 protein: ASSPGWTGSTDTQY
V gene: TRBV10-2; J gene: TRBJ1-6; CDR3 protein: ASSETLTNSPLH
V gene: TRBV7-9; J gene: TRBJ1-1; CDR3 protein: ASSRDRGYAPEAF
V gene: TRBV12-3/TRBV12-4; J gene: TRBJ2-1; CDR3 protein: ASSLDWGSYNEQF